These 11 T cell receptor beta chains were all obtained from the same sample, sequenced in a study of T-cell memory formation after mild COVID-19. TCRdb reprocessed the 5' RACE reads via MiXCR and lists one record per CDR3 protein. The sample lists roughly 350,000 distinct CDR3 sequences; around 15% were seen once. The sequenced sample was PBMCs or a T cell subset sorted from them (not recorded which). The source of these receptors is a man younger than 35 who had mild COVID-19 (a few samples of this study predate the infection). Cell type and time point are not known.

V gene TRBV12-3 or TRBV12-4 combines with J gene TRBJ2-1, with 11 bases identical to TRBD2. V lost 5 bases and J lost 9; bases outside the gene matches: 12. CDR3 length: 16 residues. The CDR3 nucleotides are TGTGCCAGCAGTCCTCCTTCTAGCGGGAGGAACGGTGAGCAGTTCTTC. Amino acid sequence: CASSPPSSGRNGEQFF.

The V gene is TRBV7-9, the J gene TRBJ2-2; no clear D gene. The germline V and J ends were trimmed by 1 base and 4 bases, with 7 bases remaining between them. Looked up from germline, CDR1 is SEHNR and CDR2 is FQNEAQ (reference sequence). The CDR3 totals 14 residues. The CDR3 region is CASSLGSLTGELFF. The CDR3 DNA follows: TGTGCCAGCAGCTTAGGGAGCCTCACCGGGGAGCTGTTTTTT. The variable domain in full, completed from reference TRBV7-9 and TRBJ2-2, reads DTGVSQNPRHKITKRGQNVTFRCDPISEHNRLYWYRQTLGQGPEFLTYFQNEAQLEKSRLLSDRFSAERPKGSFSTLEIQRTEQGDSAMYLCASSLGSLTGELFFGEGSRLTVL.

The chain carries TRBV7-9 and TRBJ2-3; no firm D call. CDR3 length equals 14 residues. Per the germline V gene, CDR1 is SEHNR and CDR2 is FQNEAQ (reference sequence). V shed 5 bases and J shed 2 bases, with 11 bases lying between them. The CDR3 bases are TGTGCCAGCAGCAAGAGGATATCCACAGATACGCAGTATTTT. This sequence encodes CASSKRISTDTQYF.

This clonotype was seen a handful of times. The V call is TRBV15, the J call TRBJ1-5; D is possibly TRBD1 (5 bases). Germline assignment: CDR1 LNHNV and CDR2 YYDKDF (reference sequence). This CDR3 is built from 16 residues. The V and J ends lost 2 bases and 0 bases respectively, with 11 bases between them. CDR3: CATSRSGGNSNQPQHF. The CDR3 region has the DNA TGTGCCACCAGCAGATCGGGGGGGAATAGCAATCAGCCCCAGCATTTT.

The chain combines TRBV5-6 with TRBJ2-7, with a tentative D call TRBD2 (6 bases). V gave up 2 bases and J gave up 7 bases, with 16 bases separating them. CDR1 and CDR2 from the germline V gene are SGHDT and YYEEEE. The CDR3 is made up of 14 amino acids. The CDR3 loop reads CASSLRRGFEEQYF. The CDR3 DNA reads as TGTGCCAGCAGCTTAAGGAGGGGATTTGAAGAGCAGTACTTC.

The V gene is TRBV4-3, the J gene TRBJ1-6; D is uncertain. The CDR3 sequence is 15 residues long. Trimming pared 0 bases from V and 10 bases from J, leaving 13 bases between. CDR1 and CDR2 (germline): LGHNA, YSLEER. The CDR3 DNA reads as TGCGCCAGCAGCCAAGATTTCGGAGGACGGTCACCCCTCCACTTT. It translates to CASSQDFGGRSPLHF.

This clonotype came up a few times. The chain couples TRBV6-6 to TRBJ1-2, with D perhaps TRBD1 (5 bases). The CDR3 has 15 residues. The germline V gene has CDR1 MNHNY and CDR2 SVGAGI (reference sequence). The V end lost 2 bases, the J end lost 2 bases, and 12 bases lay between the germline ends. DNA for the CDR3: TGTGCCAGCAGTTACGGGGACGGAAGCAACTATGGCTACACCTTC. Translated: CASSYGDGSNYGYTF.

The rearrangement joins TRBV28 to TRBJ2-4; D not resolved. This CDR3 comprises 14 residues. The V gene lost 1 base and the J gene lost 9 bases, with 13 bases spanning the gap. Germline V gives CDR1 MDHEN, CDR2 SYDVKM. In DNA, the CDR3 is TGTGCCAGCAGTTTATCCCGTTATCCATCCATTCAGTACTTC. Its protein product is CASSLSRYPSIQYF.

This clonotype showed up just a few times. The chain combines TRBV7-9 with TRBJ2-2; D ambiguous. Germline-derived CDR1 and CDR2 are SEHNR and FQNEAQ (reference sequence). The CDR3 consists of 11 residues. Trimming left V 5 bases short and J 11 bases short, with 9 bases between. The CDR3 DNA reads TGTGCCAGCAGCCTCCAACGAGAGCTGTTTTTT. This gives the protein CASSLQRELFF.

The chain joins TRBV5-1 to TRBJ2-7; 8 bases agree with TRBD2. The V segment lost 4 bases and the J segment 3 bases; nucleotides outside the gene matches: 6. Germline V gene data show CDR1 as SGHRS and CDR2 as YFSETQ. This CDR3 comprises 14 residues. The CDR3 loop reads CASSLSGESYEQYF. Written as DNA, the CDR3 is TGCGCCAGCAGCCTTAGCGGGGAGAGCTACGAGCAGTACTTC.

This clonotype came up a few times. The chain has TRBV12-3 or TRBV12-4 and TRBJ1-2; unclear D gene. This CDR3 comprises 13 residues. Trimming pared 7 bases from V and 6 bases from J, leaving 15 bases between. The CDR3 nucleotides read TGTGCCAGCAAATCCCAAAACGATGATGGCTACACCTTC. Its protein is CASKSQNDDGYTF.